The next 22 T cell receptor beta chains were all read from a single sample in a study of blood T cell repertoires in COVID-19. The method was immunoSEQ multiplex PCR; TCRdb's version includes in-frame clones alone and lacks a portion of them. The profile shows roughly 230,000 clones, around four fifths of them singletons. What was sequenced was peripheral blood. The receptors here all came from a man aged 35 to 55 with active or convalescent COVID-19.

The chain has TRBV29-1 and TRBJ1-2, with D unclear. Germline assignment: CDR1 SQVTM and CDR2 ANQGSEA. V gave up 2 bases and J gave up 3 bases, with 7 bases separating them. The CDR3 has 12 residues. CDR3 in amino acids: CSVEFGYYGYTF. DNA of the CDR3: TGCAGCGTTGAATTTGGCTACTATGGCTACACCTTC.

This chain links TRBV7-8 with TRBJ2-7; D perhaps matches TRBD1 (6 bases). Germline-derived CDR1 and CDR2 are SGHVS and FQNEAQ. The CDR3 length is 13 residues. Trimming cost V 2 bases and J 7 bases, with 12 bases left between them. As DNA, the CDR3 is TGTGCCAGCAGCTTACGGACAGCGAGGGAGCAGTACTTC. It yields the protein CASSLRTAREQYF.

V usage is TRBV5-3 and J usage is TRBJ1-4, with D tentatively TRBD1 (5 bases). TRBV5-3 is annotated as an ORF whose role is uncertain. V was shortened by 4 bases and J by 6 bases, with 19 bases between the two germline ends. The CDR3 length is 16 residues. This CDR3 reads CARSALQASDDEKLFF. The CDR3 nucleotides read TGTGCCAGAAGCGCTTTACAGGCCTCTGATGATGAAAAACTGTTTTTT.

This chain's CDR3 is CASSLGTANYEQYF. In DNA form, the CDR3 reads TGTGCCAGCAGCCTGGGGACAGCAAACTACGAGCAGTACTTC. V is TRBV7-8 and J is TRBJ2-7; 7 bases are a match to TRBD1. The V and J ends lost 5 bases and 3 bases, in that order; junction bases with no gene match: 7. The germline V gene has CDR1 SGHVS and CDR2 FQNEAQ. The CDR3 consists of 14 residues.

V usage is TRBV19 and J usage is TRBJ2-1; D not resolved. Trimming took off 3 bases at V and 3 bases at J, with 15 bases between the two ends. Germline CDR1 LNHDA, CDR2 SQIVND (reference sequence). The CDR3 loop spans 16 amino acids. DNA for the CDR3: TGTGCCAGTAGTATGGTTGGGCAGAGCCTCTACAATGAGCAGTTCTTC. This gives the protein CASSMVGQSLYNEQFF.

The rearrangement links TRBV6-5 to TRBJ2-7; TRBD1 agrees at 7 bases. Germline CDR1 MNHEY, CDR2 SVGAGI. J was trimmed by 2 bases and V by 5 bases; bases with no gene match: 3. This CDR3 spans 13 amino acids. The CDR3 sequence is CASSRDSPYEQYF. Written as DNA, the CDR3 is TGTGCCAGCAGTAGGGACAGCCCCTACGAGCAGTACTTC.

The chain links TRBV18 to TRBJ2-7, with 8 bases fitting TRBD1. Germline CDR1 reads KGHSH; CDR2 reads LQKENI. V was pared by 3 bases and J by 5 bases, with 9 bases of the junction left unmatched. The CDR3 sequence is 15 residues long. CDR3: CASSPSGQGKDEQYF. Here the CDR3 DNA reads TGTGCCAGCTCACCGTCCGGACAGGGTAAGGACGAGCAGTACTTC.

The rearrangement links TRBV5-6 to TRBJ2-2; 11 positions agree with TRBD2. There are 18 residues in the CDR3. CDR1 SGHDT and CDR2 YYEEEE come from the germline V gene. Trimming removed 3 bases from V and 1 base from J; junction bases left unmatched: 8. CDR3: CASSSQATSGMNTGELFF. The CDR3 DNA sequence: TGTGCCAGCAGCTCCCAGGCGACTAGCGGGATGAACACCGGGGAGCTGTTTTTT.

This clone was detected only once. The V and J genes are TRBV18 and TRBJ2-7; 7 nucleotides line up with TRBD1. The CDR3 is 15 residues long. CDR1 and CDR2 (germline): KGHSH, LQKENI. With 4 bases clipped from V and 3 bases from J, the junction kept 9 bases outside the gene matches. The chain's CDR3 is CASSLAGTAYYEQYF. Here the CDR3 DNA reads TGTGCCAGCTCACTAGCCGGGACAGCCTACTACGAGCAGTACTTC.

Here the CDR3 reads CASSSGQGGEKLFF. CDR3 nucleotides: TGTGCCAGCAGCTCTGGACAGGGAGGGGAAAAACTGTTTTTT. This sequence joins TRBV11-2 and TRBJ1-4; 8 positions agree with TRBD1. The CDR3 has 14 amino acids. V gave up 4 bases and J gave up 8 bases; unmatched junction bases: 6. Germline CDR1 reads SGHAT; CDR2 reads FQNNGV.

This clone was observed once. This chain connects TRBV19 to TRBJ1-1; D is undetermined. Trimming stripped 7 bases from V and 0 bases from J, with 15 bases between. The germline V gene has CDR1 LNHDA and CDR2 SQIVND (reference sequence). This CDR3 has 15 amino acids. This CDR3 reads CASNLKAGMNTEAFF. CDR3 DNA sequence: TGTGCCAGTAACCTTAAGGCCGGGATGAACACTGAAGCTTTCTTT.

V usage is TRBV12-3 or TRBV12-4 and J usage is TRBJ1-2; 10 positions agree with TRBD1. The CDR3 spans 13 residues. With 6 bases clipped from V and 8 bases from J, the junction kept 6 bases outside the gene matches. For the CDR3, the DNA is TGTGCCAGCAGCAAGACAGGGGGCCTGGGCTACACCTTC. Translation gives CASSKTGGLGYTF.

The chain links TRBV11-3 to TRBJ2-7, with a weak D call TRBD2 (6 bases). The CDR3 is 16 residues long. V was trimmed by 0 bases and J by 2 bases, leaving 14 bases between them. The germline CDR1 and CDR2 sequences are SGHNT and YENEEA. The CDR3 DNA sequence: TGTGCCAGCAGCTTAGATCCCGGGACTTCAGCCTACGAGCAGTACTTC. This translates into CASSLDPGTSAYEQYF.

This chain uses TRBV6-5 with TRBJ1-4; TRBD1 matches at 12 bases. J gave up 8 bases and V 1 base, and 2 bases lay outside the gene matches. Per germline, CDR1 MNHEY and CDR2 SVGAGI. The CDR3 sequence is 15 residues long. CDR3 DNA: TGTGCCAGCAGTTACTGGGACAGGGGGCGAGAAAAACTGTTTTTT. Translating gives CASSYWDRGREKLFF.

This clone appeared a single time. V is TRBV24-1 and J is TRBJ2-3; perhaps TRBD1 as D (5 bases). The CDR3 has 17 amino acids. The germline V gene has CDR1 KGHDR and CDR2 SFDVKD. V lost 0 bases and J 1 base, leaving 13 bases between the germline ends. This chain's CDR3 is CATSDLRDQGGTDTQYF. CDR3 coding DNA: TGTGCCACCAGTGATTTGCGCGATCAAGGGGGCACAGATACGCAGTATTTT.

This chain connects TRBV24-1 to TRBJ2-7, with D possibly TRBD1 on 5 matching bases. The germline gives CDR1 KGHDR, CDR2 SFDVKD. CDR3 length: 13 amino acids. V shed 4 bases and J shed 7 bases, with 13 bases lying between them. The CDR3 DNA reads as TGTGCCACCAGTGACCCGACAGAGCCTGAGCAGTACTTC. Protein: CATSDPTEPEQYF.

The chain is built from TRBV19 and TRBJ1-5; D gene uncertain. Germline V gives CDR1 LNHDA, CDR2 SQIVND (reference sequence). Trimming stripped 4 bases from V and 9 bases from J, with 16 bases between. The CDR3 totals 14 residues. DNA of the CDR3: TGTGCCAGTAGTAGCGCGGAAAAAAAATGGCCCCAGCATTTT. Amino acid sequence: CASSSAEKKWPQHF.

The DNA for the CDR3 is TGTGCCAGCTCACTGGGACAGGGGAACACTGAAGCTTTCTTT. As protein: CASSLGQGNTEAFF. The chain links TRBV18 to TRBJ1-1, with 9 bases that match TRBD1. This CDR3 is 14 amino acids long. The junction had 1 base not matched to a gene; V was cut back by 4 bases and J by 1 base. CDR1 and CDR2 (germline): KGHSH, LQKENI.

V usage is TRBV5-3 and J usage is TRBJ1-1; possible D gene TRBD1, 6 bases. TRBV5-3 is identified as an open reading frame with a role that is uncertain. The CDR3 is 14 amino acids. V was trimmed by 9 bases and J by 3 bases, leaving 18 bases between them. CDR3 nucleotide sequence: TGTGCCAAAACAGGGTTCCCTTTGGACACTGAAGCTTTCTTT. This translates into CAKTGFPLDTEAFF.

The chain combines TRBV6-6 with TRBJ1-1, with D unresolved. This CDR3 has 17 amino acids. From germline, CDR1 is MNHNY and CDR2 SVGAGI (reference sequence). V was shortened by 5 bases and J by 0 bases, with 19 bases between the two germline ends. This chain's CDR3 is CASSPSFILIMNTEAFF. The CDR3 DNA reads TGTGCCAGCAGTCCCTCGTTCATACTGATTATGAACACTGAAGCTTTCTTT.

For this clone: The junction departs from the called germline gene at one end, perhaps through a read error. The chain carries TRBV7-7 and TRBJ1-3, with D hard to call. Per germline, CDR1 SSHAT and CDR2 FNYEAQ (reference sequence). This CDR3 has 15 amino acids. CDR3 protein: CASSPAGSSGNTIYF. CDR3 DNA sequence: TGTGCTAGCAGCCCCGCGGGAAGCTCTGGAAACACCATATATTTT.

This clone was observed once. The gene calls are TRBV10-3 and TRBJ2-7; 9 bases are shared with TRBD1. CDR3 length: 14 residues. Germline CDR1 and CDR2: ENHRY and SYGVKD. The ends lost 4 bases at V and 3 bases at J; junction bases unmatched: 4. Here the CDR3 DNA reads TGTGCCATCAGTGGGGGACAGGGAGTCTACGAGCAGTACTTC. Its translation is CAISGGQGVYEQYF.